These T cell receptor beta chains were read from a single sample in a study of regulatory T cells in long-lasting Graves disease. TCRdb re-called the multiplex PCR reads with MiXCR, one entry per CDR3 protein. The table lists hundreds of thousands of distinct CDR3 sequences, 15% to 20% of them singletons, with around 19% in the top ten. This same sample was also part of a study on T cells in Graves' hyperthyroidism and ophthalmopathy.

The sequencing used peripheral blood mononuclear cells (PBMCs), collected at new diagnosis, from a patient treated with antithyroid drugs. These receptors were taken from a woman in her 30s with Graves disease. Each CDR3 is given with its conserved first and last residue. Each record gives: CDR3 protein, J gene, V gene.

CASKGGMNTEAFF | TRBJ1-1 | TRBV7-8
CASSLVIKNEQFF | TRBJ2-1 | TRBV5-1
CSASKVAGAETQYF | TRBJ2-5 | TRBV20-1
CAISEQQGGNEKLFF | TRBJ1-4 | TRBV10-3
CASSLAGTGGGNQPQHF | TRBJ1-5 | TRBV28
CASSPGHGSGNTIYF | TRBJ1-3 | TRBV19
CATASQGAATEAFF | TRBJ1-1 | TRBV19
CASSPRTGGIAGYTF | TRBJ1-2 | TRBV3-1
CASSQAGRVGETQYF | TRBJ2-5 | TRBV14
CASSKGAYNEQFF | TRBJ2-1 | TRBV19
CASSQVVYEQYF | TRBJ2-7 | TRBV3-1
CSAAGGQPYDTQYF | TRBJ2-3 | TRBV20-1
CASTYIRDTQYF | TRBJ2-3 | TRBV12-3/TRBV12-4
CASAKGTGTSFYEQFF | TRBJ2-1 | TRBV10-2
CASSDKANRGILNTEAFF | TRBJ1-1 | TRBV9
CASSLNLGRDTGELFF | TRBJ2-2 | TRBV3-1
CASRFGLAEYF | TRBJ2-5 | TRBV19
CASTGGQDYGYTF | TRBJ1-2 | TRBV6-2/TRBV6-3
CASSEGERVILNEQFF | TRBJ2-1 | TRBV2
CASKGGLVGLHEQFF | TRBJ2-1 | TRBV2
CSAIETGPPNQPQHF | TRBJ1-5 | TRBV20-1
CASRTGGGVGYTF | TRBJ1-2 | TRBV28
CASSSGQEAFF | TRBJ1-1 | TRBV5-1
CAISDPSSGLVSYNEQFF | TRBJ2-1 | TRBV10-3
CASSQRSPLHF | TRBJ1-6 | TRBV3-1
CASSQPTGELFF | TRBJ2-2 | TRBV28
CASSGTLNRGLQTQYF | TRBJ2-5 | TRBV28
CSVELNTEAFF | TRBJ1-1 | TRBV29-1
CASSPGAGGTEAFF | TRBJ1-1 | TRBV28
CASSFLRGDHEQYF | TRBJ2-7 | TRBV7-9
CASSRGTLSEQYF | TRBJ2-7 | TRBV7-9
CASYRQGKNTDTQYF | TRBJ2-3 | TRBV27
CASSLGLAGIYNEQFF | TRBJ2-1 | TRBV14
CASSFGPTTSSGANVLTF | TRBJ2-6 | TRBV7-6